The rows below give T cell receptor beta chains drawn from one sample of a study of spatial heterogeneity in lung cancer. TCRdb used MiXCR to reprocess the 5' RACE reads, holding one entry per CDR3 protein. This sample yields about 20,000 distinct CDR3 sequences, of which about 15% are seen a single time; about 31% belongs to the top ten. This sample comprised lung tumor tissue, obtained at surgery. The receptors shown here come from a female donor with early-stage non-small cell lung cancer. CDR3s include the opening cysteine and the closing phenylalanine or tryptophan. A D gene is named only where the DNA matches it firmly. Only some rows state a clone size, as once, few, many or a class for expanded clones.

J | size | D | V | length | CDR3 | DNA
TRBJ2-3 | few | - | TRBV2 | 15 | CASSEIQSGADTQYF | TGTGCCAGCAGTGAAATCCAGTCCGGCGCAGATACGCAGTATTTT
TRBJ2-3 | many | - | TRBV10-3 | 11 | CAISEGGTQYF | TGTGCCATCAGTGAAGGGGGTACGCAGTATTTT
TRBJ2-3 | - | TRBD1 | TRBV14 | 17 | CASSQDRDRGRPDTQYF | TGTGCCAGCAGCCAAGATCGGGACAGGGGGCGTCCAGATACGCAGTATTTT
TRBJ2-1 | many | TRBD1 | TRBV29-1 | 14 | CSVEDRSSYNEQFF | TGCAGCGTAGAGGACAGGAGCTCCTACAATGAGCAGTTCTTC
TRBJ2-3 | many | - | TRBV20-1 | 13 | CSAGPRGTDTQYF | TGCAGTGCTGGACCGAGGGGCACAGATACGCAGTATTTT
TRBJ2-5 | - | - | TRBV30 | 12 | CAWSDGGETQYF | TGTGCCTGGAGTGATGGTGGGGAGACCCAGTACTTC
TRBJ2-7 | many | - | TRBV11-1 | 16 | CASGDPGAPSSYEQYF | TGTGCCAGCGGAGACCCCGGGGCTCCTAGCTCCTACGAGCAGTACTTC
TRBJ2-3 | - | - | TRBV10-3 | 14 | CATRQARSTDTQYF | TGTGCCACCCGACAAGCACGGAGCACAGATACGCAGTATTTT
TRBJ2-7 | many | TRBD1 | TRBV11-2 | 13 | CASSFGTAYEQYF | TGTGCCAGCAGCTTTGGGACAGCCTACGAGCAGTACTTC
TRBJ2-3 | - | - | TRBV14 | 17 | CASSPGAFSGGADTQYF | TGTGCCAGCAGCCCGGGGGCTTTTTCCGGGGGAGCAGATACGCAGTATTTT
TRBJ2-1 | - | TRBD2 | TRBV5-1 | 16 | CASSFFTSASYNEQFF | TGCGCCAGCAGCTTTTTCACTAGCGCCTCCTACAATGAGCAGTTCTTC
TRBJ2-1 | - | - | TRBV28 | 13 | CASLNPTGNEQFF | TGTGCCAGCTTAAACCCCACGGGCAATGAGCAGTTCTTC
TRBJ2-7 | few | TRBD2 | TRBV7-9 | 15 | CASSLGAGGLYEQYF | TGTGCCAGCAGCTTGGGCGCGGGAGGTTTATACGAGCAGTACTTC
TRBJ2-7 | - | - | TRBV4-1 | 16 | CASSQDPQGSTYEQYF | TGCGCCAGCAGCCAAGATCCTCAGGGGTCCACCTACGAGCAGTACTTC
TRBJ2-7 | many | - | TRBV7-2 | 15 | CASSLRTGDSYEQYF | TGTGCCAGCAGCCTGCGGACTGGCGACTCCTACGAGCAGTACTTC
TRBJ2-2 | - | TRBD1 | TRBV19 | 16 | CASSATGGAGAGELFF | TGTGCCAGTAGTGCCACAGGGGGCGCGGGCGCCGGGGAGCTGTTTTTT
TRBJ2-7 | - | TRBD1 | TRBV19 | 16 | CASSAKWTGGSYEQYF | TGTGCCAGTAGTGCCAAATGGACAGGGGGTTCCTACGAGCAGTACTTC
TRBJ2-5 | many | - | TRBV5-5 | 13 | CASSFGSEETQYF | TGTGCCAGCAGCTTTGGATCCGAAGAGACCCAGTACTTC
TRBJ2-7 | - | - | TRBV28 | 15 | CASSLSGGADYEQYF | TGTGCCAGCAGTTTATCTGGGGGGGCAGACTACGAGCAGTACTTC
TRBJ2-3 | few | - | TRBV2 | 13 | CASSEGGTDTQYF | TGTGCCAGCAGTGAAGGGGGCACAGATACGCAGTATTTT
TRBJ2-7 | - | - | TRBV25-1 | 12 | CASRQTSYEQYF | TGTGCCAGCCGACAGACATCCTACGAGCAGTACTTC
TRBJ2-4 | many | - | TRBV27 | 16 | CASSSAWDLAKNIQYF | TGTGCCAGCAGTTCTGCTTGGGACCTAGCCAAAAACATTCAGTACTTC
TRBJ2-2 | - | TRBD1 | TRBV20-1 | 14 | CSAAGTGPTGELFF | TGCAGTGCTGCCGGGACAGGGCCTACCGGGGAGCTGTTTTTT
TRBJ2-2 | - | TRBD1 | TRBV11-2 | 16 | CASSLMTGANTGELFF | TGTGCCAGCAGCTTAATGACAGGGGCGAACACCGGGGAGCTGTTTTTT
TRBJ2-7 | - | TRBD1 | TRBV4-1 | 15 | CASSRETGSSYEQYF | TGCGCCAGCAGCCGAGAGACAGGGTCGTCCTACGAGCAGTACTTC
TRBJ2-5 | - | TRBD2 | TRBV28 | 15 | CASSSKTSGQETQYF | TGTGCCAGCAGTTCAAAGACTAGCGGGCAAGAGACCCAGTACTTC